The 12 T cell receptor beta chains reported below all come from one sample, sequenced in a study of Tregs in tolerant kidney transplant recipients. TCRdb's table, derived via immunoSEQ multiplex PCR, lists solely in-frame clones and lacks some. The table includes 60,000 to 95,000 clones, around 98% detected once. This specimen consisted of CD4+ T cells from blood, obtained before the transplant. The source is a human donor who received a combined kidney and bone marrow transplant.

CDR3 loop: CASSDRGYGYTF. The CDR3 DNA is TGCGCCAGTTCGGACAGGGGCTATGGCTACACCTTC. The chain couples TRBV4-3 to TRBJ1-2, with 9 bases matching TRBD1. V trimming: 9 bases; J trimming: 4 bases; junction bases outside the gene matches: 3. Per germline, CDR1 LGHNA and CDR2 YSLEER. The CDR3 consists of 12 residues.

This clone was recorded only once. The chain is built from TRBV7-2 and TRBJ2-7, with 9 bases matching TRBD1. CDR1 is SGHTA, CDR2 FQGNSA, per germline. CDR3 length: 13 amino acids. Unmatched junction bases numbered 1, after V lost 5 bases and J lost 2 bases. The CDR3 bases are TGTGCCAGCAGCCGGGACAGGGCCTACGAGCAGTACTTC. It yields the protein CASSRDRAYEQYF.

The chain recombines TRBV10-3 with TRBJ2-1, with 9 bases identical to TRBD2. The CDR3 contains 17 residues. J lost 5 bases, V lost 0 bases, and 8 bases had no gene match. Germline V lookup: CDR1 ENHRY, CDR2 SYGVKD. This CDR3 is CAISESKVAGVDNEQFF. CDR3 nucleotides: TGTGCCATCAGTGAGTCGAAAGTAGCGGGGGTGGACAATGAGCAGTTCTTC.

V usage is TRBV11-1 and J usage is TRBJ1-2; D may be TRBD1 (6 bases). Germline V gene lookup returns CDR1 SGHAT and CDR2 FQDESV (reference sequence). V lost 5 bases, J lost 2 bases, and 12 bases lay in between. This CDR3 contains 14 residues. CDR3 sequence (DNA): TGTGCCAGCAGCCAACTGGGGGCCAACTATGGCTACACCTTC. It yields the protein CASSQLGANYGYTF.

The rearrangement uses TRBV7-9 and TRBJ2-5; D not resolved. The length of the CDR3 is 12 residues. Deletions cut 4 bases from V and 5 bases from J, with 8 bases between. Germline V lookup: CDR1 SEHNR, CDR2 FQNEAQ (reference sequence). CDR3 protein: CASSSNEETQYF. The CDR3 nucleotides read TGTGCCAGCAGCTCGAACGAGGAGACCCAGTACTTC.

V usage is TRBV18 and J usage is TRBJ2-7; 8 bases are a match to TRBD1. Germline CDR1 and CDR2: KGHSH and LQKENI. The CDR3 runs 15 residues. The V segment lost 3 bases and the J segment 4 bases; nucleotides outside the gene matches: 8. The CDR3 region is CASSPGPGGLYEQYF. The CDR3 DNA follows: TGTGCCAGCTCACCGGGCCCAGGGGGCCTTTACGAGCAGTACTTC.

The CDR3 nucleotides read TGTGCCAGCAGAAGGGACAGGGGAGGCACTGAAGCTTTCTTT. Translated, it gives CASRRDRGGTEAFF. This chain joins TRBV6-6 and TRBJ1-1, with 10 bases matching TRBD1. The germline gives CDR1 MNHNY, CDR2 SVGAGI (reference sequence). This CDR3 has 14 residues. V was clipped by 6 bases and J by 4 bases; unmatched bases: 5.

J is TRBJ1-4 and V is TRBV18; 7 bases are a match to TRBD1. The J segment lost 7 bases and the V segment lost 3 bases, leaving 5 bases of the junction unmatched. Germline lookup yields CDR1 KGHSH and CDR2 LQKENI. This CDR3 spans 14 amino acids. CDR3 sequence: CASSPRQGREKLFF. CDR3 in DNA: TGTGCCAGCTCACCGAGACAGGGCCGTGAAAAACTGTTTTTT.

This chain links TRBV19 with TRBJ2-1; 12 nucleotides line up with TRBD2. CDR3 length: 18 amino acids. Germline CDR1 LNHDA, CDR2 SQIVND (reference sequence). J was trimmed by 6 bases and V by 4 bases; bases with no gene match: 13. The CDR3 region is CASSKAPSGRAGGNEQFF. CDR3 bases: TGTGCCAGTAGTAAGGCACCTAGCGGGAGGGCCGGGGGCAATGAGCAGTTCTTC.

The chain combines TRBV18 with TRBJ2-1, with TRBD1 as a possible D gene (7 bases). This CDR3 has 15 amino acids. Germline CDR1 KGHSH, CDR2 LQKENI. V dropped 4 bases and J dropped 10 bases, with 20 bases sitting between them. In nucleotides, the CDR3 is TGTGCCAGCTCACGGAGCAGGGGGGCACAACAAGAGCAGTTCTTC. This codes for CASSRSRGAQQEQFF.

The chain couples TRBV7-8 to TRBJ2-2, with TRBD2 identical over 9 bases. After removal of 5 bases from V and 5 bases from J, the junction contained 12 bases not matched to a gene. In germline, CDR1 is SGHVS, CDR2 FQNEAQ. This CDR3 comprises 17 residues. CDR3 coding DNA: TGTGCCAGCAGCGTCCCGGGACTAGCCCTCAAGACCGGGGAGCTGTTTTTT. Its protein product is CASSVPGLALKTGELFF.

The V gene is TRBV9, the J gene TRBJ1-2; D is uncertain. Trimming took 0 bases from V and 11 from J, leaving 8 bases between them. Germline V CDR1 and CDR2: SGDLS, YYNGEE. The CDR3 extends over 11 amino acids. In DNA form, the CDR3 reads TGTGCCAGCAGCGTAGAGTTCCGGTACACCTTC. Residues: CASSVEFRYTF. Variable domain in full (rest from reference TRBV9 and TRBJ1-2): DSGVTQTPKHLITATGQRVTLRCSPRSGDLSVYWYQQSLDQGLQFLIQYYNGEERAKGNILERFSAQQFPDLHSELNLSSLELGDSALYFCASSVEFRYTFGSGTRLTVV.